This TCR beta chain was observed in a study of T cell responses to AZD1222 COVID-19 vaccine. The study's findings and limits: Nearly half of spike-specific TCRs reportedly target unmutated variant regions. Spike-wide coverage was observed for vaccine-associated CD4 TCRs, with dominant responses at 160-218 and 743-854.

TCRdb's copy holds only in-frame clones and misses some; the assay was immunoSEQ multiplex PCR. The table has 90,000 to 150,000 clones, roughly nine tenths seen once. Germline loops: CDR1 SGHAT, CDR2 FQNNGV. V lost 5 bases and J lost 2; bases outside the gene matches: 6. CDR3 length: 15 amino acids. Comment on this clone: What it recognizes is unknown.

The clonotype was recovered from an adult who received the AZD1222 COVID-19 vaccine. The chain is built from TRBV11-2 and TRBJ1-1; 9 bases line up with TRBD1. The sequencing here drew on peripheral blood, taken 28 days after the second AZD1222 dose. As DNA, the CDR3 is TGTGCCAGCAGCACCCGGACAGGGGCCAACACTGAAGCTTTCTTT. This sequence encodes CASSTRTGANTEAFF.